This T cell receptor (beta chain) is drawn from a study of T cell changes during pregnancy in multiple sclerosis. TCRdb keeps only in-frame clones here, not all; method: immunoSEQ multiplex PCR. The sample records some 70,000 clones, about 92% being singletons. Germline V gene lookup returns CDR1 KGHSH and CDR2 LQKENI. This CDR3 has 21 amino acids. The V gene end was trimmed by 2 bases and the J gene end by 6 bases; junction bases not matched to a gene: 24. The TCR was taken from a female donor in good health, enrolled as a control in a pregnancy study. The sequencing used peripheral blood, collected in the second trimester of pregnancy. The chain carries TRBV18 and TRBJ2-3; the match to TRBD2 covers 9 bases. The CDR3 is CASSPSLSGRNLEGGGDTQYF. The CDR3, as DNA: TGTGCCAGCTCACCAAGTTTAAGCGGGAGGAACTTAGAGGGGGGAGGGGATACGCAGTATTTT.